This T cell receptor (beta chain) appears in the sequencing data of a study of T cells in Graves' hyperthyroidism and ophthalmopathy. This clonotype was seen at least ten times. The CDR3 contains 13 residues. Germline assignment: CDR1 SNHLY and CDR2 FYNNEI. The V end was cut by 7 bases, the J end by 2 bases, with 12 bases between. TCR beta CDR3 regions were amplified from RNA transcripts. The HTBI primer set served for first-round RT-PCR of the TCR CDR3. TCRdb reanalysed the multiplex PCR reads using MiXCR and keeps one entry per CDR3 protein. Found here are about 330,000 distinct CDR3 sequences, about 13% of them singletons; the top ten hold about a third.

Sequencing input: blood. The chain links TRBV2 to TRBJ2-7, with a tentative D call TRBD1 (6 bases). The origin of this receptor is a woman in her 40s with Graves' ophthalmopathy. Here the CDR3 reads CASNFGQTYEQYF. The CDR3 nucleotides read TGTGCCAGCAACTTTGGACAGACCTACGAGCAGTACTTC.